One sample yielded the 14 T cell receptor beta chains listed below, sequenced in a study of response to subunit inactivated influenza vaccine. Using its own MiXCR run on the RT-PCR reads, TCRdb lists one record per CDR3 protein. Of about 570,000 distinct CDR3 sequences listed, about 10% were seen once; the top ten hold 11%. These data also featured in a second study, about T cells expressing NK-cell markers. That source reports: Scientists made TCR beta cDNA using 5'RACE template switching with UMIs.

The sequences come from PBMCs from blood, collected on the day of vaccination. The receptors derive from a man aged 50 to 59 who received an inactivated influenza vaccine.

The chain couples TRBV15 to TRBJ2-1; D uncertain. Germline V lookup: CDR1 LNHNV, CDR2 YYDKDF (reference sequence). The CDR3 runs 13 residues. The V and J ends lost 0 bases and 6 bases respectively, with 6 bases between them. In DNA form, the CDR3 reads TGTGCCACCAGCAGAGATTCTGGCAATGAGCAGTTCTTC. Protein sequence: CATSRDSGNEQFF.

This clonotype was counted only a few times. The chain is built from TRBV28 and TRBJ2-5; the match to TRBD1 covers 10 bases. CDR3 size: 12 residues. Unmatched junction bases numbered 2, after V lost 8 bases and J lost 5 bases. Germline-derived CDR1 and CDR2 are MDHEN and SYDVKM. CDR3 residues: CASDRGRETQYF. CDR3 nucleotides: TGTGCCAGCGACAGGGGGCGGGAGACCCAGTACTTC.

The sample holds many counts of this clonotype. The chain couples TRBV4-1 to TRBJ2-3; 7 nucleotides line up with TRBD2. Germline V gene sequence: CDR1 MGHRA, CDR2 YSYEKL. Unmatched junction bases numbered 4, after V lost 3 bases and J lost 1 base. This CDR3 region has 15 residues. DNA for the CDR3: TGCGCCAGCAGCCAGGGACGGGGGGGCACAGATACGCAGTATTTT. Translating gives CASSQGRGGTDTQYF.

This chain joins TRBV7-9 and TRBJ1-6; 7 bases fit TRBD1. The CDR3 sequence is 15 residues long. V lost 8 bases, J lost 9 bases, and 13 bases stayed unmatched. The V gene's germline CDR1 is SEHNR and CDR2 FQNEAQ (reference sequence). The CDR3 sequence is CASGPPSTGSSPLHF. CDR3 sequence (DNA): TGTGCCAGCGGGCCTCCGTCGACAGGGTCTTCACCCCTCCACTTT. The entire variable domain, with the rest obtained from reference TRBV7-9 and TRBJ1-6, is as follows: DTGVSQNPRHKITKRGQNVTFRCDPISEHNRLYWYRQTLGQGPEFLTYFQNEAQLEKSRLLSDRFSAERPKGSFSTLEIQRTEQGDSAMYLCASGPPSTGSSPLHFGNGTRLTVT.

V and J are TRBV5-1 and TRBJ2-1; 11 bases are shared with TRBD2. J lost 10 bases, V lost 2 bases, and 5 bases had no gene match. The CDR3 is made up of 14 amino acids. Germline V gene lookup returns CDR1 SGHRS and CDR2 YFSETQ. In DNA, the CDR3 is TGCGCCAGCAGCTTTAGCGGGGGGGCCTGGGAGCAGTTCTTC. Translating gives CASSFSGGAWEQFF.

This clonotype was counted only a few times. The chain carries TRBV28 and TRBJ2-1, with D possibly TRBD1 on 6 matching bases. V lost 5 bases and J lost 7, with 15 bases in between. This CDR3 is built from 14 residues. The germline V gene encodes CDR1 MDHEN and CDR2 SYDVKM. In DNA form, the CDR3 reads TGTGCCAGCAGTATCTCGGCAACAGGGAATGAGCAGTTCTTC. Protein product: CASSISATGNEQFF.

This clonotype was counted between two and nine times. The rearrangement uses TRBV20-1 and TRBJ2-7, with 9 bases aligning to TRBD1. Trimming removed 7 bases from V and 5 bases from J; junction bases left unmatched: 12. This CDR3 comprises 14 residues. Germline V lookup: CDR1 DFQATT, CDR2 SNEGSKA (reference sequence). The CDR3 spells CSGKPGTGYNEQYF. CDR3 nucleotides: TGCAGTGGCAAGCCCGGGACAGGGTACAACGAGCAGTACTTC.

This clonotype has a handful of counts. CDR3 in DNA: TGTGCCAGCAGCCGGACTCAGGCGCTTTATGGCTACACCTTC. Its protein is CASSRTQALYGYTF. This rearrangement joins TRBV11-2 to TRBJ1-2; D is unclear. V lost 5 bases, J lost 5 bases, and 15 bases lay in between. CDR3 size: 14 residues. Looked up from germline, CDR1 is SGHAT and CDR2 is FQNNGV.

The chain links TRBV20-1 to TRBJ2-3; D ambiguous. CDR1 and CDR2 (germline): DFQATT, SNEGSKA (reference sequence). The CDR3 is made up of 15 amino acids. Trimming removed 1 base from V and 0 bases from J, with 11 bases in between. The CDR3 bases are TGCAGTGCTAGAGTTGCAGCGTCCAGCACAGATACGCAGTATTTT. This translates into CSARVAASSTDTQYF.

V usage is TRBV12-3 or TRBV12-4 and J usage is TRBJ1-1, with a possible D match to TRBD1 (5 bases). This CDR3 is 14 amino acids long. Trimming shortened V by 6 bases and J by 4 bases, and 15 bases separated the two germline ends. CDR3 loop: CASSQMGRGTEAFF. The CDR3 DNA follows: TGTGCCAGCAGCCAGATGGGAAGGGGCACTGAAGCTTTCTTT.

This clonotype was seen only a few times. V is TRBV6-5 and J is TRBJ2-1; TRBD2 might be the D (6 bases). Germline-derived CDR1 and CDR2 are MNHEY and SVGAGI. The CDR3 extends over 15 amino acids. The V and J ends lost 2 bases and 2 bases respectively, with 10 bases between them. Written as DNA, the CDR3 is TGTGCCAGCAGTTACACGGGGGAGCCCTACAATGAGCAGTTCTTC. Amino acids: CASSYTGEPYNEQFF.

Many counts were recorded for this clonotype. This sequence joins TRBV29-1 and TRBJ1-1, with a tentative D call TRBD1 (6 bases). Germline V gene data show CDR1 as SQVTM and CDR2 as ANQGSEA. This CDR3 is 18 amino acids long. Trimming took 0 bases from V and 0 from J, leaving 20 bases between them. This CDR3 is CSVEDTAPAGVLNTEAFF. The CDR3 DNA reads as TGCAGCGTTGAAGATACCGCACCGGCAGGGGTGTTGAACACTGAAGCTTTCTTT.

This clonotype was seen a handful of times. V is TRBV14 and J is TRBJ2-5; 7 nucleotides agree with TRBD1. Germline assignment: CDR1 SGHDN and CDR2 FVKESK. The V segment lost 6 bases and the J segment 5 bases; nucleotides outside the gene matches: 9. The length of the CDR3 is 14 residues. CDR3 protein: CASSPHRGFETQYF. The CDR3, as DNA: TGTGCCAGCAGTCCACACAGGGGCTTCGAGACCCAGTACTTC.

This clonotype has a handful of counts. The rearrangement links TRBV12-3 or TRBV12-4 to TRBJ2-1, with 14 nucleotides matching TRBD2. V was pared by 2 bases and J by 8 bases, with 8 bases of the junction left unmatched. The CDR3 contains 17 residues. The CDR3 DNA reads TGTGCCAGCAGTTTATGGGGGACTAGCGGGGGTAGGGATGAGCAGTTCTTC. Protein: CASSLWGTSGGRDEQFF.